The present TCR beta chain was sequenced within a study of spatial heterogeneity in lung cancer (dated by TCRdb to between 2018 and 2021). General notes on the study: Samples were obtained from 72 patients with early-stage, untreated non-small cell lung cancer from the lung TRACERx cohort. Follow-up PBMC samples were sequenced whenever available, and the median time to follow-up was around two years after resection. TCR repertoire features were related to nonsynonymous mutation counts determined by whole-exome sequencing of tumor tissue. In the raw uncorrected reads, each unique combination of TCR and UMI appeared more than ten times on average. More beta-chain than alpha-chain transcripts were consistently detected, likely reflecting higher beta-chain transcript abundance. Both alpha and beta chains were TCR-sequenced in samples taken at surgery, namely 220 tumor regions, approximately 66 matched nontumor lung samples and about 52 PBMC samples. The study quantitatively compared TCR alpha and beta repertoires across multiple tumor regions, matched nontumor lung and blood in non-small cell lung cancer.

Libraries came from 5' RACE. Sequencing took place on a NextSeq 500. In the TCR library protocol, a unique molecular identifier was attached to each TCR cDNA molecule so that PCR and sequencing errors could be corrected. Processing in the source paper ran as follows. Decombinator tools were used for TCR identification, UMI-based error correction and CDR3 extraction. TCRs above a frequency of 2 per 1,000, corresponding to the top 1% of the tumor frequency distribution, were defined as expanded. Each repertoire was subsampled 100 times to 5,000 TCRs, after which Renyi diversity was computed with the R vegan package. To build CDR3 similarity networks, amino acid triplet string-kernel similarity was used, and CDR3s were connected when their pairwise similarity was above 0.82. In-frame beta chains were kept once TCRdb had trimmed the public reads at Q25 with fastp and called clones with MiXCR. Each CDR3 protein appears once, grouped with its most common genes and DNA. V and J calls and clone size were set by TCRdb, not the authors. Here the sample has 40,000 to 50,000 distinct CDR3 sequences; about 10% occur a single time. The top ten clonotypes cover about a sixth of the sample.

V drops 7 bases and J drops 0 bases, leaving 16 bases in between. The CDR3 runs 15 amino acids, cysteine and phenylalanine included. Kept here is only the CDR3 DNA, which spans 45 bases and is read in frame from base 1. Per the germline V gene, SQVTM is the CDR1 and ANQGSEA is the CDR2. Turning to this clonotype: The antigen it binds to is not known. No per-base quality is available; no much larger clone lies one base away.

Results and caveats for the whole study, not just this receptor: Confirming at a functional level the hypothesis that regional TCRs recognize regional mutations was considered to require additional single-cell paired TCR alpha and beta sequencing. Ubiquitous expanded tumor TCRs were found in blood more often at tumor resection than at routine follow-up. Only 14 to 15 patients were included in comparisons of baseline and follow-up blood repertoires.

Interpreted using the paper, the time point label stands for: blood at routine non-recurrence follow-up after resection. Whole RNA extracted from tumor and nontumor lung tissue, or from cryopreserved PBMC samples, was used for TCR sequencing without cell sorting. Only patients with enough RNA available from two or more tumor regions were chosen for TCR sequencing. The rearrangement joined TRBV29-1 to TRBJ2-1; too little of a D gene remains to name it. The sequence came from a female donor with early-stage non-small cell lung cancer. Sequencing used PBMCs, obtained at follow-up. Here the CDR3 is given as CSAKPNSNSYNEQFF. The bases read TGCAGCGCTAAACCCAACTCCAACTCCTACAATGAGCAGTTCTTC.